What follows are 9 T cell receptor beta chains derived from one specimen sequenced in a study of OX40 agonist ivuxolimab in advanced cancers. Sequencing was performed with immunoSEQ multiplex PCR; in TCRdb, only in-frame clones are kept and a portion is missing. Of some 57,000 clones in the sample, 70% to 90% were seen once. Sample: CD4+ or CD8+ T cells sorted from blood, taken in a trial of the OX40 agonist ivuxolimab. The receptors here all came from an adult with an advanced solid tumor such as melanoma, head and neck, liver or kidney cancer.

V usage is TRBV18 and J usage is TRBJ1-6; TRBD1 might be the D (5 bases). Trimming cost V 2 bases and J 7 bases, with 18 bases left between them. CDR1 is KGHSH and CDR2 is LQKENI in the germline V gene. The CDR3 has 17 amino acids. CDR3 amino acids: CASSPSWVEGRNSPLHF. Here the CDR3 DNA reads TGTGCCAGCTCACCATCTTGGGTTGAGGGGAGGAATTCACCCCTCCACTTT.

The chain links TRBV28 to TRBJ1-2; D uncertain. The germline gives CDR1 MDHEN, CDR2 SYDVKM. V lost 3 bases to trimming and J lost 3 bases, with 17 bases between them. The CDR3 runs 16 residues. CDR3 region: CASSFWTPRRDYGYTF. The CDR3 bases are TGTGCCAGCAGTTTCTGGACTCCCCGGCGCGACTATGGCTACACCTTC.

The chain couples TRBV5-1 to TRBJ1-5, with D possibly matching TRBD1 (5 bases). This CDR3 is built from 15 residues. V gave up 4 bases and J gave up 2 bases, with 13 bases separating them. Germline-derived CDR1 and CDR2 are SGHRS and YFSETQ. The CDR3: CASSQDGTGNQPQHF. The CDR3 DNA reads TGCGCCAGCAGCCAAGATGGGACCGGCAATCAGCCCCAGCATTTT.

This clone was picked up a small number of times. The V and J genes are TRBV15 and TRBJ2-3; no reliable D call. V shed 5 bases and J shed 6 bases, with 12 bases lying between them. There are 13 residues in the CDR3. The germline V gene encodes CDR1 LNHNV and CDR2 YYDKDF (reference sequence). The CDR3 protein is CATSVGVGDTQYF. The CDR3 DNA reads as TGTGCCACCAGCGTAGGAGTAGGTGATACGCAGTATTTT.

This rearrangement joins TRBV29-1 to TRBJ2-5; 7 positions agree with TRBD1. The germline V gene encodes CDR1 SQVTM and CDR2 ANQGSEA. J was trimmed by 2 bases and V by 4 bases; bases with no gene match: 7. The CDR3 totals 14 residues. The CDR3 sequence is CSVASAGGQETQYF. The CDR3 DNA follows: TGCAGCGTTGCCTCTGCAGGGGGACAAGAGACCCAGTACTTC.

V and J are TRBV7-6 and TRBJ2-1; D might be TRBD1 (6 bases). The CDR3 totals 13 residues. CDR1 and CDR2 (germline): SGHVS, FNYEAQ. Trimming removed 4 bases at V and 4 bases at J, with 8 bases between. The CDR3 region has the DNA TGTGCCAGCAGCTCGCAGGGGTACAATGAGCAGTTCTTC. This sequence encodes CASSSQGYNEQFF.

A note on this clone: A read error may account for a junction end that differs from germline. The genes are TRBV2 and TRBJ1-5; D perhaps matches TRBD1 (5 bases). The CDR3 has 17 residues. Germline V gene sequence: CDR1 SNHLY, CDR2 FYNNEI. CDR3 DNA: TGTGCCAGCAGTTCGAAAGGTTTAGGGACTAGCCATCAGCCCCAGCATTTT. Translating it yields CASSSKGLGTSHQPQHF.

The V gene is TRBV5-1, the J gene TRBJ2-1, with unresolved D. The V gene's germline CDR1 is SGHRS and CDR2 YFSETQ. CDR3 length equals 13 residues. V lost 3 bases, J lost 8 bases, and 12 bases lay in between. The CDR3 region has the DNA TGCGCCAGCAGCTCCTACTTTGGGGATGAGCAGTTCTTC. Amino acid sequence: CASSSYFGDEQFF.

The chain employs TRBV2 and TRBJ2-7, with 9 bases lining up with TRBD2. V was clipped by 7 bases and J by 5 bases; unmatched bases: 12. The CDR3 runs 15 residues. Germline loops: CDR1 SNHLY, CDR2 FYNNEI. This CDR3 is CASNGAGTSMDEQYF. DNA for the CDR3: TGTGCCAGCAACGGAGCCGGGACTAGCATGGACGAGCAGTACTTC.